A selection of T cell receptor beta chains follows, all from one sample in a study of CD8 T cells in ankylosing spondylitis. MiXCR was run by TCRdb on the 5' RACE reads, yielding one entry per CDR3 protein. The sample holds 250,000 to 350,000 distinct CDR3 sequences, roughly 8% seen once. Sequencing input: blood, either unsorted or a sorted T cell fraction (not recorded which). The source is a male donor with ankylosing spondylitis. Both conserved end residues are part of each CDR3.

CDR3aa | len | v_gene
CASSLGSTQYF | 11 | TRBV18
CASSPRQGSEQFF | 13 | TRBV5-4
CASSTLPGQADYEQYF | 16 | TRBV7-9
CSARATGTYEQYF | 13 | TRBV20-1
CSAASGRDSYEQYF | 14 | TRBV29-1
CASSLAGLAGGYNEQFF | 17 | TRBV7-2
CASSYYRGVAGGEQFF | 16 | TRBV6-5
CASSSGQHTGELFF | 14 | TRBV5-1
CASSGSRPTAYNEQFF | 16 | TRBV10-1
CARGPSALAKNIQYF | 15 | TRBV6-5
CASSLDVGLSGELFF | 15 | TRBV5-1
CASSQDRLLAGGPGNEQFF | 19 | TRBV4-3
CASSQQGLAGDEQFF | 15 | TRBV7-3
CASSFTGETQYF | 12 | TRBV7-9
CASGRGYEQFF | 11 | TRBV28
CASSLFGRGAGQPQHF | 16 | TRBV28
CASSSIAGVDTQYF | 14 | TRBV11-3
CASSLLSQERRFF | 13 | TRBV5-1
CASSLGQMYGYTF | 13 | TRBV5-1
CASSPRRDRLVIETQYF | 17 | TRBV11-2
CASSPAGRYGYTF | 13 | TRBV28
CASSPARGETQYF | 13 | TRBV7-2
CSVAIPGYEQYF | 12 | TRBV29-1
CASAGTVQETQYF | 13 | TRBV19
CSVPPRGTGTDTQYF | 15 | TRBV29-1
CASSLSGTSGRRGYEQYF | 18 | TRBV5-1
CASSLRGVAAWDTQYF | 16 | TRBV5-6
CASSLAASDGELFF | 14 | TRBV5-6
CASSQEGGVVGSYEQYF | 17 | TRBV3-1